This T cell receptor beta chain originates from a study of cytomegalovirus exposure and HLA in healthy donors. Researchers ran the PCR with 60 Vbeta and 13 Jbeta primers. Libraries were prepared by immunoSEQ multiplex PCR; TCRdb keeps only in-frame clonotypes and omits some of them. In the table there are 130,000 to 150,000 clones, roughly 73% of which are singletons. Germline V lookup: CDR1 LNHDA, CDR2 SQIVND (reference sequence). The CDR3 spans 15 residues. Trimming pared 1 base from V and 8 bases from J, leaving 14 bases between. The receptor was isolated from a woman under 30 in good health and CMV-seronegative. The sample consisted of PBMCs. V is TRBV19 and J is TRBJ1-4; possible D gene TRBD1, 5 bases. The CDR3 sequence is CASSIGSRVGEKLFF. CDR3 sequence (DNA): TGTGCCAGTAGTATAGGGAGCAGGGTCGGCGAAAAACTGTTTTTT.